This TCR beta chain was recovered during a study of vaccination effects on CD4 cells after COVID-19. Findings of the study overall: A shortage of convalescent patients and an absence of early post-infection timepoints characterized the study.

On this clone: Its matching antigen is unknown.

ViraFEST assay sequencing came after antigen-specific CD4+ T cells were expanded with viral peptide pools. The culture ran for about 11 days, and then CD4+ T cells were isolated. Recipients of the vaccine had no prior SARS-CoV-2 infection and negative nucleocapsid antibodies. Half-medium changes using IL-2 medium occurred on days 3 and 7. The CDR3 sequence is 14 residues long. Germline CDR1 is MNHEY and CDR2 is SVGAGI. V shed 5 bases and J shed 2 bases, with 9 bases lying between them. Method: immunoSEQ multiplex PCR; TCRdb's copy keeps in-frame clones and lacks some. This sample carries 71,000 or so clones, roughly 78% of them seen once, and the ten largest clones take roughly 4%.

The receptor was derived from a human donor who received a COVID-19 vaccine. Material: CD4+ T cells from PBMCs cultured with HCoV-OC43 spike peptides, obtained before COVID-19 vaccination. The subset here: HCoV-OC43 spike overlapping peptide pool stimulation. The rearrangement links TRBV6-5 to TRBJ1-4; no clear D. DNA of the CDR3: TGTGCCAGCAGTATGGCGCGGACTAATGAAAAACTGTTTTTT. Its translation: CASSMARTNEKLFF.